This T cell receptor (beta chain) emerged from a study of cytomegalovirus exposure and HLA in healthy donors. This clone was observed a few times. Its antigen is currently unknown. The PCR had 60 Vbeta and 13 Jbeta primers. This table comes from immunoSEQ multiplex PCR, and its TCRdb copy is limited to in-frame clones, with some not included. Here the sample spans about 54,000 clones, roughly 84% being singletons. The study, taken as a whole, reports: A few of the chains that were CMV-associated were confirmed in vitro to be specific for CMV antigens. The investigators catalogued 164 TCR beta chains as cytomegalovirus-associated.

The CDR3 covers 13 residues. Germline CDR1 SGHDT, CDR2 YYEEEE. V gave up 0 bases and J gave up 4 bases, with 8 bases separating them. This chain links TRBV5-6 with TRBJ2-7, with a possible D match to TRBD2 (6 bases). This clonotype was obtained from a woman between 18 and 29 years old in good health and CMV-seronegative. Source material: PBMCs. Written as DNA, the CDR3 is TGTGCCAGCAGCTTGGGGGGGGTTTACGAGCAGTACTTC. Translating it yields CASSLGGVYEQYF.